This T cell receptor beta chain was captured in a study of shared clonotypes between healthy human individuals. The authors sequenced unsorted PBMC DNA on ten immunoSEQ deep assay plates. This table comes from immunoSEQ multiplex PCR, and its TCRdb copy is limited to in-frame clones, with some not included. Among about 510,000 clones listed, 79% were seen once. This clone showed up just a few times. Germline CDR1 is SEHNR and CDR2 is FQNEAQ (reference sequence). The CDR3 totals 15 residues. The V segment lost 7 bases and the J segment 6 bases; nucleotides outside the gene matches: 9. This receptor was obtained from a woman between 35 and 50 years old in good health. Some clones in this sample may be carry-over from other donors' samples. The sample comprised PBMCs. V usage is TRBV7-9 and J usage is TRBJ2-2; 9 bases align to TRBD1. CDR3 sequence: CASTSGTGMAGELFF. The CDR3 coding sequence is TGTGCCAGCACCTCCGGGACAGGGATGGCCGGGGAGCTGTTTTTT. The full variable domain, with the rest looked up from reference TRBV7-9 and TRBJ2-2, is DTGVSQNPRHKITKRGQNVTFRCDPISEHNRLYWYRQTLGQGPEFLTYFQNEAQLEKSRLLSDRFSAERPKGSFSTLEIQRTEQGDSAMYLCASTSGTGMAGELFFGEGSRLTVL.